This TCR beta chain came from a study of cytomegalovirus exposure and HLA in healthy donors. CDR1 is LGHNA and CDR2 is YNFKEQ in the germline V gene. Trimming removed 0 bases from V and 4 bases from J, with 9 bases in between. This CDR3 spans 14 amino acids. The PCR contained 60 Vbeta and 13 Jbeta primers. The assay was immunoSEQ multiplex PCR, and TCRdb's table has in-frame clones only and misses some. The sample totals more than 95,000 clones; its top ten clones hold roughly 2.5%. Sample: PBMCs. The TCR sequence derives from a man under 40 in good health and CMV-seronegative. This rearrangement joins TRBV4-2 to TRBJ1-2, with no clear D. The DNA of the CDR3 is TGTGCCAGCAGCCAAGACTTGACGGGCTATGGCTACACCTTC. Translation: CASSQDLTGYGYTF.